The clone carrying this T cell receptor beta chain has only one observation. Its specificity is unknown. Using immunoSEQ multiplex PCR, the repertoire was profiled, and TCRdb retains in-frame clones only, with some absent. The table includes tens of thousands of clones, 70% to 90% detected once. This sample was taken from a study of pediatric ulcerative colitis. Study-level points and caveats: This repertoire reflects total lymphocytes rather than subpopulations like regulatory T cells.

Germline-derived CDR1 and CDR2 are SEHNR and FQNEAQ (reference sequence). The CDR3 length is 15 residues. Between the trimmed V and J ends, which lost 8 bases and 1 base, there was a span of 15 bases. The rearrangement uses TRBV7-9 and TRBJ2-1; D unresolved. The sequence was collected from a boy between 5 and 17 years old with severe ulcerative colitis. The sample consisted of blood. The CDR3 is CASRSDGPSYNEQFF. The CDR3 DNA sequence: TGTGCCAGCCGGTCGGACGGCCCTTCCTACAATGAGCAGTTCTTC.